This TCR beta chain originates from a study of blood T cells in healthy people across ages. There are 15 residues in the CDR3. From germline, CDR1 is SGHRS and CDR2 YFSETQ. Trimming removed 0 bases at V and 6 bases at J, with 13 bases between. Next came a second PCR, run for about 7 to 12 cycles, which used a sample-barcoded 5' primer along with a J-beta primer mix. Template switching added a 12-random-nucleotide identifier to every cDNA molecule. TCRdb re-analysed the 5' RACE reads in MiXCR, keeping a single row per CDR3 protein. The sample includes fewer than 750,000 distinct CDR3 sequences, approximately 52% of them seen just once. In its sample, this clonotype was seen once. The antigen remains unidentified. Study conclusions and caveats: Among T cells, TCR beta diversity per million cells dropped roughly linearly as age rose. Both higher diversity and more naive CD4+ cells marked long-lived donors when set against aged donors.

The sequenced material came from blood. The clonotype originates from a woman aged 80 or older in good health. The gene calls are TRBV5-1 and TRBJ2-1; tentative D call: TRBD1 (5 bases). The CDR3 is CASSLEGREINEQFF. Here the CDR3 DNA reads TGCGCCAGCAGCTTGGAGGGGCGAGAAATCAATGAGCAGTTCTTC.